Below are 9 T cell receptor beta chains sequenced from a single sample in a study of a mutant IDH1 vaccine in newly diagnosed glioma. Using immunoSEQ multiplex PCR, the repertoire was profiled, and TCRdb retains in-frame clones only, with some absent. The profile shows roughly 70,000 clones, approximately 86% of them singletons. As to time point: baseline, week 1 (first vaccination visit). The treatment here: pre-vaccination baseline after standard-of-care therapy. The sequencing used PBMCs, collected from a glioma patient treated with radiotherapy, temozolomide or both. These receptors originate from a man younger than 45 with glioma.

The chain combines TRBV30 with TRBJ1-2; D may be TRBD1 (5 bases). The length of the CDR3 is 14 residues. The V gene's germline CDR1 is GTSNPN and CDR2 SVGIG (reference sequence). V was pared by 4 bases and J by 5 bases, with 17 bases between. For the CDR3, the DNA is TGTGCCTGGAAAGACGGACACGTCGAATATGGCTACACCTTC. Translation gives CAWKDGHVEYGYTF.

This chain connects TRBV7-2 to TRBJ2-1, with D tentatively TRBD1 (6 bases). Per germline, CDR1 SGHTA and CDR2 FQGNSA. V lost 7 bases to trimming and J lost 5 bases, with 18 bases between them. This CDR3 is built from 15 residues. The CDR3: CASIKQGTSDNEQFF. The DNA for the CDR3 is TGTGCCAGCATCAAACAGGGTACCAGTGACAATGAGCAGTTCTTC.

V gene TRBV7-2 combines with J gene TRBJ2-5; 8 bases agree with TRBD2. The CDR3 is 14 residues long. Trimming removed 5 bases from V and 4 bases from J; junction bases left unmatched: 6. Per germline, CDR1 SGHTA and CDR2 FQGNSA. CDR3 residues: CASSARLARETQYF. The CDR3 DNA is TGTGCCAGCAGCGCCAGACTAGCGCGAGAGACCCAGTACTTC.

The chain has TRBV9 and TRBJ2-2, with TRBD2 as a possible D gene (6 bases). The V gene's germline CDR1 is SGDLS and CDR2 YYNGEE. With 8 bases removed from V and 4 bases from J, the gap between germline ends came to 12 bases. This CDR3 comprises 13 residues. The CDR3: CASGMGGTGELFF. CDR3 nucleotide sequence: TGTGCCAGTGGCATGGGGGGCACCGGGGAGCTGTTTTTT.

The genes are TRBV11-2 and TRBJ1-2; 10 bases fit TRBD1. Germline assignment: CDR1 SGHAT and CDR2 FQNNGV. With 5 bases clipped from V and 8 bases from J, the junction kept 8 bases outside the gene matches. The CDR3 extends over 14 amino acids. The CDR3 DNA reads as TGTGCCAGCAGCGCGGGACAGGGGACCAGGGGCTACACCTTC. It encodes CASSAGQGTRGYTF. Filled out from reference TRBV11-2 and TRBJ1-2, the complete variable domain reads EAGVAQSPRYKIIEKRQSVAFWCNPISGHATLYWYQQILGQGPKLLIQFQNNGVVDDSQLPKDRFSAERLKGVDSTLKIQPAKLEDSAVYLCASSAGQGTRGYTFGSGTRLTVV.

The genes are TRBV27 and TRBJ2-7, with a weak D call TRBD1 (5 bases). From germline, CDR1 is MNHEY and CDR2 SMNVEV (reference sequence). Trimming stripped 2 bases from V and 6 bases from J, with 14 bases between. This CDR3 has 14 residues. CDR3 residues: CASSLKSGFSEQYF. CDR3 nucleotides: TGTGCCAGCAGTTTAAAGTCAGGGTTTAGCGAGCAGTACTTC.

The chain combines TRBV18 with TRBJ1-4; a weak D match, TRBD1 (6 bases). Germline assignment: CDR1 KGHSH and CDR2 LQKENI. The CDR3 is 15 amino acids. The germline V and J ends were trimmed by 1 base and 8 bases, with 14 bases remaining between them. CDR3 residues: CASSPRGQMGEKLFF. Here the CDR3 DNA reads TGTGCCAGCTCACCACGTGGACAGATGGGGGAAAAACTGTTTTTT.

The gene calls are TRBV13 and TRBJ1-5; D is uncertain. The CDR3 consists of 15 residues. Germline V CDR1 and CDR2: PRHDT, FYEKMQ (reference sequence). V shed 0 bases and J shed 3 bases, with 9 bases lying between them. CDR3 sequence: CASSLGGMYNQPQHF. The CDR3 DNA is TGTGCCAGCAGCTTAGGAGGGATGTACAATCAGCCCCAGCATTTT.

The chain is built from TRBV25-1 and TRBJ2-1; TRBD1 is a possible D gene (5 bases). Trimming removed 7 bases from V and 7 bases from J, with 11 bases in between. The CDR3 runs 12 residues. CDR1 MGHDK and CDR2 SYGVNS come from the germline V gene. The CDR3 is CASTLQGNEQFF. DNA of the CDR3: TGTGCCAGCACCCTCCAGGGAAATGAGCAGTTCTTC.